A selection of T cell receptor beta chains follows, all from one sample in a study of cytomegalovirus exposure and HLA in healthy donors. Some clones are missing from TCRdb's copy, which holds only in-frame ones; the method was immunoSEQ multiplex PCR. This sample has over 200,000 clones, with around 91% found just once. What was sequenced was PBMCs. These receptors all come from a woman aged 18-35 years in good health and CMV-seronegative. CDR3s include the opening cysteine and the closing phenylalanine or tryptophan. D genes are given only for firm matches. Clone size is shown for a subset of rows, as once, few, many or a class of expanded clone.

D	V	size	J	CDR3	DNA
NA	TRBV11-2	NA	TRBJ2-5	CASSIGIQETQYF	TGTGCCAGCAGCATCGGGATCCAAGAGACCCAGTACTTC
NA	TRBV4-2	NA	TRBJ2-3	CASSQERGQFTDTQYF	TGTGCCAGCAGCCAAGAGCGGGGGCAATTCACAGATACGCAGTATTTT
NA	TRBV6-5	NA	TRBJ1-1	CASSYVEGTNTEAFF	TGTGCCAGCAGTTACGTGGAGGGGACTAACACTGAAGCTTTCTTT
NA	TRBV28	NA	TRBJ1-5	CASSPTHQGTGPQHF	TGTGCCAGCAGTCCGACCCATCAGGGAACCGGGCCCCAGCATTTT
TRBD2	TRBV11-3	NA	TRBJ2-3	CASSLIGTNTDTQYF	TGTGCCAGCAGCTTAATTGGGACTAATACAGATACGCAGTATTTT
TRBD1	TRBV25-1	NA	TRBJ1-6	CASSDPGTDVTYNSPLHF	TGTGCCAGCAGTGATCCAGGGACAGACGTCACCTATAATTCACCCCTCCACTTT
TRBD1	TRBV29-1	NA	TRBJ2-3	CSVETGVRADTQYF	TGCAGCGTTGAAACAGGGGTGAGAGCAGATACGCAGTATTTT
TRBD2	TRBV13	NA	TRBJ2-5	CASSALAGGETQYF	TGTGCCAGCAGCGCCCTAGCGGGGGGGGAGACCCAGTACTTC
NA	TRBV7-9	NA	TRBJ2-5	CASSSTTQETQYF	TGTGCCAGCAGCTCCACAACCCAAGAGACCCAGTACTTC
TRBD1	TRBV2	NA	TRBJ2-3	CASSQQGPSTDTQYF	TGTGCCAGCAGCCAACAGGGGCCAAGCACAGATACGCAGTATTTT
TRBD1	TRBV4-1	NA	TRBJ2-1	CASRQGANEQFF	TGCGCCAGCAGGCAGGGGGCCAATGAGCAGTTCTTC
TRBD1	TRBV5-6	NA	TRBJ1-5	CASSLTGGDQPQHF	TGTGCCAGCAGCTTGACAGGGGGCGATCAGCCCCAGCATTTT
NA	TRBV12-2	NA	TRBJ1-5	CASRLLVGVTQPQHF	TGTGCAAGTCGCTTATTGGTAGGGGTTACTCAGCCCCAGCATTTT
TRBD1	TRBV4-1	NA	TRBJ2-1	CASSQVLAAGTAYNEQFF	TGCGCCAGCAGCCAAGTTTTGGCCGCCGGGACAGCATACAATGAGCAGTTCTTC
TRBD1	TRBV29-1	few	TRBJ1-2	CSVGPDRDGYTF	TGCAGCGTCGGTCCGGACAGGGATGGCTACACCTTC
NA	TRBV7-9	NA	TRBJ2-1	CASSAPTPRENEQFF	TGTGCCAGCAGCGCCCCCACCCCTCGGGAAAATGAGCAGTTCTTC